This T cell receptor (beta chain) was documented in a study of cytomegalovirus exposure and HLA in healthy donors. Vbeta (60) and Jbeta (13) primers were used in the PCR. Libraries were prepared by immunoSEQ multiplex PCR; TCRdb keeps only in-frame clonotypes and omits some of them. The data show 200,000 to 250,000 clones, 75% to 90% seen once. This clone was seen once. Source material: PBMCs. The receptor was derived from a woman aged 40 to 50 in good health and CMV-seronegative.

CDR3 loop: CASSPVGLDEKLFF. CDR3 nucleotide sequence: TGTGCCAGTAGCCCTGTGGGACTTGATGAAAAACTGTTTTTT. The V call is TRBV19, the J call TRBJ1-4, with D maybe TRBD1 (5 bases). Germline V gene lookup returns CDR1 LNHDA and CDR2 SQIVND (reference sequence). The V end lost 6 bases, the J end lost 6 bases, and 14 bases lay between the germline ends. The CDR3 totals 14 residues.